This paragraph covers one T cell receptor beta chain sequence. The antigen is undetermined. This sample is drawn from a study of OX40 agonist ivuxolimab in advanced cancers. Study-level findings and limits: Patients who responded partially at 0.1-3.0 mg/kg showed clonal expansion ranking among the lowest. Among expanded peripheral T cells, antigen specificity went undetermined.

Sequencing was performed with immunoSEQ multiplex PCR; in TCRdb, only in-frame clones are kept and a portion is missing. The top ten clones hold 30% to 40% of a sample with around 19,000 clones, more than 60% of them seen once. V lost 8 bases to trimming and J lost 1 base; unmatched junction nucleotides: 2. CDR1 and CDR2 from the germline V gene are MNHNY and SVGAGI (reference sequence). The CDR3 is 12 amino acids. This sequence was found in an adult with an advanced solid tumor such as melanoma, head and neck, liver or kidney cancer. The V and J genes are TRBV6-6 and TRBJ2-7, with TRBD2 matching 7 bases. Here the sequenced sample was CD4+ or CD8+ T cells sorted from blood, taken in a trial of the OX40 agonist ivuxolimab. In DNA, the CDR3 is TGTGCCAGCGGGGGGGAGTCCTACGAGCAGTACTTC. It translates to CASGGESYEQYF.